A selection of T cell receptor beta chains follows, all from one sample in a study of sequential checkpoint blockade in melanoma. Libraries were prepared by immunoSEQ multiplex PCR; TCRdb keeps only in-frame clonotypes and omits some of them. The sample carries 6,000 to 9,000 clones, 28% recorded once. The material was tumor tissue (inferred from file names), obtained from a patient given nivolumab and ipilimumab in sequence. The receptors were sampled from a human donor with melanoma. The CDR3 runs from the conserved cysteine through the conserved F or W. Fields, in order: J gene, clone size, D gene, V gene, CDR3 DNA, CDR3 protein. D genes are given only for firm matches. Some rows mark clone size as missing; the rest say once, few, many or name a class of expanded clone.

j_call: TRBJ2-4
clone_size: large
d_call: NA
v_call: TRBV18
cdr3_nt: TGTGCCAGCTCACCGGATCCCGGGCAAGCGGGGTACTTC
cdr3_aa: CASSPDPGQAGYF

j_call: TRBJ1-1
clone_size: NA
d_call: NA
v_call: TRBV16
cdr3_nt: TGTGCCAGCAGCCAATCTTTGGGGAACACTGAAGCTTTCTTT
cdr3_aa: CASSQSLGNTEAFF

j_call: TRBJ2-3
clone_size: few
d_call: TRBD1
v_call: TRBV10-2
cdr3_nt: TGCGCCAGCAGTGAGAGTACAGGGGAGATAGATACGCAGTATTTT
cdr3_aa: CASSESTGEIDTQYF

j_call: TRBJ1-2
clone_size: NA
d_call: NA
v_call: TRBV12-5
cdr3_nt: TGTGCTAGTGGTTTGGCGGGAAATCGGGGCTACACCTTC
cdr3_aa: CASGLAGNRGYTF

j_call: TRBJ1-4
clone_size: few
d_call: NA
v_call: TRBV19
cdr3_nt: TGTGCCAGTAGTATGCAGGGAGTATTGACTAATGAAAAACTGTTTTTT
cdr3_aa: CASSMQGVLTNEKLFF

j_call: TRBJ2-5
clone_size: NA
d_call: TRBD2
v_call: TRBV9
cdr3_nt: TGTGCCAGCAGCGGTTCAAGCGGGGGCATTAGGGAGACCCAGTACTTC
cdr3_aa: CASSGSSGGIRETQYF

j_call: TRBJ2-7
clone_size: many
d_call: TRBD1
v_call: TRBV11-3
cdr3_nt: TGTGCCAGCAGCCCCCCGGGACAGCAATACGAGCAGTACTTC
cdr3_aa: CASSPPGQQYEQYF

j_call: TRBJ1-3
clone_size: NA
d_call: TRBD1
v_call: TRBV18
cdr3_nt: TGTGCCAGCTCATCGACAGGGGCGGACTCTGGAAACACCATATATTTT
cdr3_aa: CASSSTGADSGNTIYF

j_call: TRBJ2-7
clone_size: few
d_call: NA
v_call: TRBV1
cdr3_nt: TGCGCCAGCAGCCAAGTAGGGGGCTTCTACGAGCAGTACTTC
cdr3_aa: CASSQVGGFYEQYF

j_call: TRBJ2-2
clone_size: once
d_call: TRBD1
v_call: TRBV5-1
cdr3_nt: TGCGCCAGCAGCTTGGGGACAGGGGCAAACACCGGGGAGCTGTTTTTT
cdr3_aa: CASSLGTGANTGELFF

j_call: TRBJ2-1
clone_size: NA
d_call: NA
v_call: TRBV30
cdr3_nt: TGTGCCTGGAGTAGTATCGGGGAAGGGGACAATGAGCAGTTCTTC
cdr3_aa: CAWSSIGEGDNEQFF

j_call: TRBJ2-5
clone_size: NA
d_call: NA
v_call: TRBV29-1
cdr3_nt: TGCAGCACGCTAGCCGCTAAACAAGAGACCCAGTACTTC
cdr3_aa: CSTLAAKQETQYF

j_call: TRBJ2-7
clone_size: NA
d_call: TRBD2
v_call: TRBV10-3
cdr3_nt: TGTGCCATCAGTGAACCCATGGCGAGGACTAGCGGGGAGATCTCGGACTACGAGCAGTACTTC
cdr3_aa: CAISEPMARTSGEISDYEQYF

j_call: TRBJ2-5
clone_size: NA
d_call: NA
v_call: TRBV6-8
cdr3_nt: TGTGCCAGCGGACCTCTGGTGTTACAAGAGACCCAGTACTTC
cdr3_aa: CASGPLVLQETQYF

j_call: TRBJ2-7
clone_size: few
d_call: NA
v_call: TRBV6-1
cdr3_nt: TGTGCCAGCAGTGAAGGTCTGACGAGGGACGAGCAGTACTTC
cdr3_aa: CASSEGLTRDEQYF

j_call: TRBJ1-5
clone_size: few
d_call: NA
v_call: TRBV2
cdr3_nt: TGTGCCAGCAGTGAAGCGCGTAAGACCCATAGCAATCAGCCCCAGCATTTT
cdr3_aa: CASSEARKTHSNQPQHF

j_call: TRBJ1-3
clone_size: few
d_call: TRBD1
v_call: TRBV6-8
cdr3_nt: TGTGCCACCCAAGGACAGGCTAACTCTGGAAACACCATATATTTT
cdr3_aa: CATQGQANSGNTIYF

j_call: TRBJ2-2
clone_size: many
d_call: NA
v_call: TRBV11-3
cdr3_nt: TGTGCCAGCAAAGAGGGAGTGGGCACCGGGGAGCTGTTTTTT
cdr3_aa: CASKEGVGTGELFF

j_call: TRBJ2-1
clone_size: few
d_call: NA
v_call: TRBV6-8
cdr3_nt: TGTGCCAGCAGTTACTTCTCCACTGGGGGCTGGTCCTACAATGAGCAGTTCTTC
cdr3_aa: CASSYFSTGGWSYNEQFF

j_call: TRBJ1-1
clone_size: NA
d_call: NA
v_call: TRBV30
cdr3_nt: TGTGCCTGGAGCGAACGAGGGGGAGGTCGGGAAGCTTTCTTT
cdr3_aa: CAWSERGGGREAFF

j_call: TRBJ2-2
clone_size: many
d_call: NA
v_call: TRBV11-3
cdr3_nt: TGTGCCAGCAGCTGGATGGCGGACAACACCGGGGAGCTGTTTTTT
cdr3_aa: CASSWMADNTGELFF

j_call: TRBJ2-7
clone_size: medium-sized
d_call: NA
v_call: TRBV9
cdr3_nt: TGTGCCAGCAGCCCTGACACTAGCTACGAGCAGTACTTC
cdr3_aa: CASSPDTSYEQYF

j_call: TRBJ2-5
clone_size: few
d_call: TRBD2
v_call: TRBV11-3
cdr3_nt: TGTGCCAGCAGTGGGACTAGCGGGTTAGAGACCCAGTACTTC
cdr3_aa: CASSGTSGLETQYF

j_call: TRBJ2-7
clone_size: few
d_call: NA
v_call: TRBV11-3
cdr3_nt: TGTGCCAGCAGCTTAGGCGCGGGACAAGGATACGAGCAGTACTTC
cdr3_aa: CASSLGAGQGYEQYF

j_call: TRBJ1-2
clone_size: few
d_call: TRBD1
v_call: TRBV30
cdr3_nt: TGTGCCGTTGGACAGGGCGCAGTCTATGGCTACACCTTC
cdr3_aa: CAVGQGAVYGYTF

j_call: TRBJ2-5
clone_size: NA
d_call: NA
v_call: TRBV14
cdr3_nt: TGTGCCAGCAGCCAATGGACGGTTAACCAAGAGACCCAGTACTTC
cdr3_aa: CASSQWTVNQETQYF

j_call: TRBJ1-6
clone_size: few
d_call: NA
v_call: TRBV11-3
cdr3_nt: TGTGCCAGCAACTCCCTGGATAGTGGGTCCTATTCACCCCTCCACTTT
cdr3_aa: CASNSLDSGSYSPLHF

j_call: TRBJ1-1
clone_size: many
d_call: NA
v_call: TRBV23-1
cdr3_nt: TGCGCCAGCAGCTTAGTGGGGGAGGATGAAGCTTTCTTT
cdr3_aa: CASSLVGEDEAFF

j_call: TRBJ2-7
clone_size: NA
d_call: NA
v_call: TRBV19
cdr3_nt: TGTGCCAGTAGTATGATCGGGATTTACGAGCAGTACTTC
cdr3_aa: CASSMIGIYEQYF

j_call: TRBJ2-1
clone_size: few
d_call: NA
v_call: TRBV6-8
cdr3_nt: TGTGCCAGTAAATCGGGGGAATTAAGCCATGAGCAGTTCTTC
cdr3_aa: CASKSGELSHEQFF

j_call: TRBJ2-2
clone_size: NA
d_call: TRBD2
v_call: TRBV5-1
cdr3_nt: TGCGCCAGCAGCTTAAGGGCTAGCGGGAGGGCTGACACCGGGGAGCTGTTTTTT
cdr3_aa: CASSLRASGRADTGELFF

j_call: TRBJ1-6
clone_size: NA
d_call: TRBD1
v_call: TRBV19
cdr3_nt: TGTGCCAGTAGGACAGGGGTCGATAATTCACCCCTCCACTTT
cdr3_aa: CASRTGVDNSPLHF

j_call: TRBJ2-5
clone_size: NA
d_call: TRBD2
v_call: TRBV11-3
cdr3_nt: TGTGCCAGCAGACGACTAGCGGATGAAGAGACCCAGTACTTC
cdr3_aa: CASRRLADEETQYF

j_call: TRBJ2-7
clone_size: few
d_call: TRBD1
v_call: TRBV6-8
cdr3_nt: TGTGCCAGCAGCGAGGACAGGGGGCCCTACGAGCAGTACTTC
cdr3_aa: CASSEDRGPYEQYF

j_call: TRBJ2-5
clone_size: few
d_call: TRBD2
v_call: TRBV30
cdr3_nt: TGTGCCTGGAGTGTAGGGTCTAGCGGACAAGAGACCCAGTACTTC
cdr3_aa: CAWSVGSSGQETQYF

j_call: TRBJ2-3
clone_size: NA
d_call: TRBD2
v_call: TRBV11-3
cdr3_nt: TGTGCCAGCAGCGCAGGGACTAGCGAGCGCACAGATACGCAGTATTTT
cdr3_aa: CASSAGTSERTDTQYF

j_call: TRBJ2-3
clone_size: many
d_call: TRBD2
v_call: TRBV9
cdr3_nt: TGTGCCAGCATCAGACTAGCGGGGGCCACAGATACGCAGTATTTT
cdr3_aa: CASIRLAGATDTQYF

j_call: TRBJ1-2
clone_size: many
d_call: NA
v_call: TRBV11-3
cdr3_nt: TGTGCCAGCAGCTTAGAGGGCAGGGGTGGTCTTGGCTACACCTTC
cdr3_aa: CASSLEGRGGLGYTF

j_call: TRBJ2-2
clone_size: NA
d_call: TRBD1
v_call: TRBV6-8
cdr3_nt: TGTGCCAGCAGTCGACAGGGACCGCCCCTTAACACCGGGGAGCTGTTTTTT
cdr3_aa: CASSRQGPPLNTGELFF

j_call: TRBJ1-2
clone_size: NA
d_call: NA
v_call: TRBV19
cdr3_nt: TGTGCCAGTAAACCCATGGACAGTTATGGCTACACCTTC
cdr3_aa: CASKPMDSYGYTF

j_call: TRBJ1-2
clone_size: few
d_call: NA
v_call: TRBV30
cdr3_nt: TGTGCCTGGAGTGGCATCAACGGCCATGGCTACACCTTC
cdr3_aa: CAWSGINGHGYTF

j_call: TRBJ1-1
clone_size: few
d_call: TRBD1
v_call: TRBV14
cdr3_nt: TGTGCCAGCAGCCGAGCGACAGGGGGCGGCACTGAAGCTTTCTTT
cdr3_aa: CASSRATGGGTEAFF

j_call: TRBJ1-6
clone_size: NA
d_call: TRBD1
v_call: TRBV6-8
cdr3_nt: TGTGCCAGCCACCTGGGACAGGAATATTCACCCCTCCACTTT
cdr3_aa: CASHLGQEYSPLHF

j_call: TRBJ2-6
clone_size: few
d_call: NA
v_call: TRBV11-3
cdr3_nt: TGTGCCAGCGTCGCGGGCTCTGGGGCCAACGTCCTGACTTTC
cdr3_aa: CASVAGSGANVLTF

j_call: TRBJ1-1
clone_size: many
d_call: NA
v_call: TRBV11-3
cdr3_nt: TGTGCCAGCAGCTTAAAGTCCCCAAACACTGAAGCTTTCTTT
cdr3_aa: CASSLKSPNTEAFF

j_call: TRBJ2-4
clone_size: few
d_call: NA
v_call: TRBV7-5
cdr3_nt: TGTGCCAGCAGCTTAGGATGGGGGGCTTATAACATTCAGTACTTC
cdr3_aa: CASSLGWGAYNIQYF

j_call: TRBJ2-1
clone_size: few
d_call: TRBD2
v_call: TRBV9
cdr3_nt: TGTGCCAGCAGCGTATACCCTAGCGGGGGCCCTTACAATGAGCAGTTCTTC
cdr3_aa: CASSVYPSGGPYNEQFF

j_call: TRBJ2-5
clone_size: NA
d_call: TRBD1
v_call: TRBV11-3
cdr3_nt: TGTGCCAGCAGCTCAGACAGGGGGCGAGTGTACGGAGAGACCCAGTACTTC
cdr3_aa: CASSSDRGRVYGETQYF

j_call: TRBJ2-2
clone_size: NA
d_call: NA
v_call: TRBV19
cdr3_nt: TGTGCCAGCAACCCTCCCAGGCGCACCGGGGAGCTGTTTTTT
cdr3_aa: CASNPPRRTGELFF

j_call: TRBJ2-5
clone_size: many
d_call: NA
v_call: TRBV11-3
cdr3_nt: TGTGCCAGCAGCTTGAATCCAACGGGCGCGGAGACCCAGTACTTC
cdr3_aa: CASSLNPTGAETQYF

j_call: TRBJ2-5
clone_size: once
d_call: TRBD2
v_call: TRBV29-1
cdr3_nt: TGCAGCGCTGGACTAGCGGGAGGGAGGGACCAAGAGACCCAGTACTTC
cdr3_aa: CSAGLAGGRDQETQYF

j_call: TRBJ1-2
clone_size: NA
d_call: NA
v_call: TRBV6-8
cdr3_nt: TGTGCCAGCGGACGGAGTCCAGGTTATGGCTACACCTTC
cdr3_aa: CASGRSPGYGYTF

j_call: TRBJ1-5
clone_size: NA
d_call: NA
v_call: TRBV12-5
cdr3_nt: TGTGCCAGCGGGGGCGGACAGAATCAGCCCCAGCATTTT
cdr3_aa: CASGGGQNQPQHF

j_call: TRBJ1-2
clone_size: NA
d_call: NA
v_call: TRBV14
cdr3_nt: TGTGCCAGCAGCCAAGCCGCACGCGGGTGGTATGGCTACACCTTC
cdr3_aa: CASSQAARGWYGYTF

j_call: TRBJ1-1
clone_size: few
d_call: NA
v_call: TRBV6-8
cdr3_nt: TGTGCCAGCAGTCTAATCCCGGGGCATGAAGCTTTCTTT
cdr3_aa: CASSLIPGHEAFF